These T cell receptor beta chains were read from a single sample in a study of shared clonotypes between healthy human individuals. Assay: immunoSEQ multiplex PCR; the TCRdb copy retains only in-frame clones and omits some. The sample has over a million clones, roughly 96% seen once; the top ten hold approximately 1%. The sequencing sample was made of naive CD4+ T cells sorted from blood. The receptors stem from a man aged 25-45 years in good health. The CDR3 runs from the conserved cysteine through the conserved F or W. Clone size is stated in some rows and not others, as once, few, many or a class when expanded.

cdr3_aa: CASSTYRGANEKLFF
clone_size: .
j_call: TRBJ1-4
v_call: TRBV10-2

cdr3_aa: CASGLGDRGNPGNTIYF
clone_size: .
j_call: TRBJ1-3
v_call: TRBV12-5

cdr3_aa: CASTAGTGGVSNQPQHF
clone_size: .
j_call: TRBJ1-5
v_call: TRBV28

cdr3_aa: CASSITGEQETQYF
clone_size: .
j_call: TRBJ2-5
v_call: TRBV5-1

cdr3_aa: CASSQTRGGYQETQYF
clone_size: .
j_call: TRBJ2-5
v_call: TRBV19

cdr3_aa: CASSLGQGGYEQYF
clone_size: .
j_call: TRBJ2-7
v_call: TRBV7-7

cdr3_aa: CASSPRLWPGDEQFF
clone_size: .
j_call: TRBJ2-1
v_call: TRBV27

cdr3_aa: CASSLVSGGNGELFF
clone_size: .
j_call: TRBJ2-2
v_call: TRBV7-7

cdr3_aa: CASSLQPNTEAFF
clone_size: .
j_call: TRBJ1-1
v_call: TRBV5-1

cdr3_aa: CASSPPTSGSEETQYF
clone_size: .
j_call: TRBJ2-5
v_call: TRBV7-9

cdr3_aa: CAISGVAGVLGSTMNVIAQFF
clone_size: .
j_call: TRBJ2-1
v_call: TRBV10-3

cdr3_aa: CASSLEELNEQFF
clone_size: .
j_call: TRBJ2-1
v_call: TRBV7-8

cdr3_aa: CASSALGGLADNEQFF
clone_size: .
j_call: TRBJ2-1
v_call: TRBV9

cdr3_aa: CASSFTGRETQYF
clone_size: .
j_call: TRBJ2-5
v_call: TRBV27

cdr3_aa: CASSFRASGTGELFF
clone_size: .
j_call: TRBJ2-2
v_call: TRBV28

cdr3_aa: CASSPKVQTLAWRAREQFF
clone_size: .
j_call: TRBJ2-1
v_call: TRBV9

cdr3_aa: CASSYSGRNSGNTIYF
clone_size: .
j_call: TRBJ1-3
v_call: TRBV6-5

cdr3_aa: CASRPTTSNLPYEQYF
clone_size: .
j_call: TRBJ2-7
v_call: TRBV6-6

cdr3_aa: CASVREVSTEAFF
clone_size: .
j_call: TRBJ1-1
v_call: TRBV2

cdr3_aa: CASSSPFSNQPQHF
clone_size: once
j_call: TRBJ1-5
v_call: TRBV6-5

cdr3_aa: CATPPTDRKNIQYF
clone_size: .
j_call: TRBJ2-4
v_call: TRBV10-1

cdr3_aa: CASSPPAGGSHEQFF
clone_size: .
j_call: TRBJ2-1
v_call: TRBV18

cdr3_aa: CASLIRHDTGELFF
clone_size: .
j_call: TRBJ2-2
v_call: TRBV6-1

cdr3_aa: CASSQRQYTGELFF
clone_size: once
j_call: TRBJ2-2
v_call: TRBV4-3

cdr3_aa: CASSRVSGPDTGELFF
clone_size: .
j_call: TRBJ2-2
v_call: TRBV5-1

cdr3_aa: CSVDPRDRGNYGYTF
clone_size: .
j_call: TRBJ1-2
v_call: TRBV29-1

cdr3_aa: CASSVGGWGEKLFF
clone_size: once
j_call: TRBJ1-4
v_call: TRBV9

cdr3_aa: CASSSSGMGIGELFF
clone_size: .
j_call: TRBJ2-2
v_call: TRBV9

cdr3_aa: CASSSDSGTTQYF
clone_size: .
j_call: TRBJ2-5
v_call: TRBV19

cdr3_aa: CASSFGTITDTQYF
clone_size: .
j_call: TRBJ2-3
v_call: TRBV5-1

cdr3_aa: CASSQASGSRDEQYF
clone_size: .
j_call: TRBJ2-7
v_call: TRBV4-1

cdr3_aa: CASSRDRGRPGQPQHF
clone_size: .
j_call: TRBJ1-5
v_call: TRBV19

cdr3_aa: CASRPGLAFHEQYF
clone_size: .
j_call: TRBJ2-7
v_call: TRBV2

cdr3_aa: CASSVATGLQFF
clone_size: .
j_call: TRBJ2-1
v_call: TRBV9

cdr3_aa: CASSLENGIYGYTF
clone_size: .
j_call: TRBJ1-2
v_call: TRBV7-2

cdr3_aa: CASSETTGQANTGELFF
clone_size: .
j_call: TRBJ2-2
v_call: TRBV10-2